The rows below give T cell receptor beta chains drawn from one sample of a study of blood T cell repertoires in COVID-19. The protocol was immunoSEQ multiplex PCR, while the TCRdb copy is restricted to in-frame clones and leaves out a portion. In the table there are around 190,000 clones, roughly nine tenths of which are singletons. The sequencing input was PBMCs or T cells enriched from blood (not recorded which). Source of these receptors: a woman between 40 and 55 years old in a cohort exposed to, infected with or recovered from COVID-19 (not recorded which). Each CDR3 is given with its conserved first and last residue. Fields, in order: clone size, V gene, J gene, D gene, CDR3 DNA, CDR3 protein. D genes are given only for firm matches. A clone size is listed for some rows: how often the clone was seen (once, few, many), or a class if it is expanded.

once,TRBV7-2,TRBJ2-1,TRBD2,TGTGCCAGCAGCCAGACTAGCGGGAGGGACAATGAGCAGTTCTTC,CASSQTSGRDNEQFF
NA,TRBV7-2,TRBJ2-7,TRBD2,TGTGCCAGCAGCTTAGTGGCTAGCGGGAAACTTTACGAGCAGTACTTC,CASSLVASGKLYEQYF
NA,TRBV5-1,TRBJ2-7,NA,TGCGCCAGCAGCTTGGCCGGGAATCAGTACGAGCAGTACTTC,CASSLAGNQYEQYF
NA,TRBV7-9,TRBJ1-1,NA,TGTGCCTCCCATCCGGGGGTGAACACTGAAGCTTTCTTT,CASHPGVNTEAFF
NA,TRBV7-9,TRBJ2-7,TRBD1,TGTGCCAGCAGCTTAGCCCTCTCCGCCGGGACAGGGAGCCACGAGCAGTACTTC,CASSLALSAGTGSHEQYF
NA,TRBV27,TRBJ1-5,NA,TGTGCCAGCAGTTTATCCTCCAGGGATCAGCCCCAGCATTTT,CASSLSSRDQPQHF
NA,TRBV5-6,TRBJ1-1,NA,TGTGCCAGCAGCTGGGACACCATGAACACTGAAGCTTTCTTT,CASSWDTMNTEAFF
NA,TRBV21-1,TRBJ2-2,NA,TGTGCCAGCAGTCACCGGGACAGCAACACCGGGGAGCTGTTTTTT,CASSHRDSNTGELFF
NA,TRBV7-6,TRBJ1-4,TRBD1,TGTGCCAGCAGCCGACAGGGGGTTACTTATACGACTAATGAAAAACTGTTTTTT,CASSRQGVTYTTNEKLFF
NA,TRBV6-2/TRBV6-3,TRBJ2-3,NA,TGTGCCAGCAGTTATAAGGAGTCTGATACGCAGTATTTT,CASSYKESDTQYF
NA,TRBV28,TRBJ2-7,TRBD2,TGTGCCAGCACAGGACTAGCGGCTTACGAGCAGTACTTC,CASTGLAAYEQYF
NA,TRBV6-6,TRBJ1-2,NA,TGTGCCAGCAGTTCCCGGGGGGGCTATGGCTACACCTTC,CASSSRGGYGYTF
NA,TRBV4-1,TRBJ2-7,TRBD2,TGCGCCAGCAGCCAAGTGTTAGCGGGTACCTACGAGCAGTACTTC,CASSQVLAGTYEQYF
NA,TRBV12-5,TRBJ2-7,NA,TGTGCTAGTGGTTTTAGCTCCGAGCAGTACTTC,CASGFSSEQYF
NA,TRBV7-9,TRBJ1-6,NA,TGTGCCAGCAGCTTGGGGCCAGGAGGGGCCTATAATTCACCCCTCCACTTT,CASSLGPGGAYNSPLHF
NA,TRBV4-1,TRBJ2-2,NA,TGCGCCAGCAGCCAAGTGGACATCTTGAACACCGGGGAGCTGTTTTTT,CASSQVDILNTGELFF
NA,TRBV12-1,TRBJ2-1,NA,TGTGCCAGCAGCTCCGGGGGGGCCGACAATGAGCAGTTCTTC,CASSSGGADNEQFF
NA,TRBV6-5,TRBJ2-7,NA,TGTGCCAGCAGCCCCTGGGGGGAACGCTACGAGCAGTACTTC,CASSPWGERYEQYF
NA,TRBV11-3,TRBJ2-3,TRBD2,TGTGCCAGCAGCCGTCCAGCGGGAGCTAGCACAGATACGCAGTATTTT,CASSRPAGASTDTQYF
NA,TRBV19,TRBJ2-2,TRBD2,TGTGCCAGTAGTACCTCCCTAGCGGGGGGCCCTAGCGGGGAGCTGTTTTTT,CASSTSLAGGPSGELFF
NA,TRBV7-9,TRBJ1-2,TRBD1,TGTGCCAGCATGCTGACAGGGGGTACCGGAACTAACTATGGCTACACCTTC,CASMLTGGTGTNYGYTF
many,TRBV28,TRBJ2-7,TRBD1,TGTGCCACCAACCTGGGACAGGGGAACGAGCAGTACTTC,CATNLGQGNEQYF
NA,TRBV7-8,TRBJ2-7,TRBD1,TGTGCCAGCAGCTTACAATATCGGGACAGAGCCTACGAGCAGTACTTC,CASSLQYRDRAYEQYF
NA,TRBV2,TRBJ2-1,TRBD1,TGTGCCAGCAGTATCACAGGGGTTGAGCAGTTCTTC,CASSITGVEQFF
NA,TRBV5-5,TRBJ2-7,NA,TGTGCCAGCAGCTTCTCGGGTAGTCAAAGCCCCTACGAGCAGTACTTC,CASSFSGSQSPYEQYF
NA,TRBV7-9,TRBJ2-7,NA,TGTGCCAGCAGCTTAGCATCGAGGGCAGGGGACTACGAGCAGTACTTC,CASSLASRAGDYEQYF
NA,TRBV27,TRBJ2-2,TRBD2,TGTGCCAGCAGTTTTACCGGGACTAGCGGGAGTTCGGGGGAGCTGTTTTTT,CASSFTGTSGSSGELFF